This T cell receptor beta chain was obtained from a study of PD-L1 blockade in urothelial cancer. Looking at the study overall: Among blood samples, the median T cell count was some 150,000.

Templates that were synthetic TCR analogs were spiked into each PCR. Profiling relied on immunoSEQ multiplex PCR, and the TCRdb table lists in-frame clones only, not all of them. The sample records fewer than 30,000 clones, 84% being singletons. This CDR3 region has 20 residues. The germline CDR1 and CDR2 sequences are MDHEN and SYDVKM. Trimming at V came to 5 bases and at J to 2 bases, leaving 16 bases not matched to a gene. The source is a man aged 65 to 79 with urothelial cancer. This specimen consisted of PBMCs, obtained around atezolizumab (anti-PD-L1) treatment. V and J are TRBV28 and TRBJ2-2, with TRBD1 identical over 11 bases. The CDR3 protein is CASSSDWTGGLAVNTGELFF. CDR3 nucleotide sequence: TGTGCCAGCAGTAGCGATTGGACAGGGGGCCTAGCGGTAAACACCGGGGAGCTGTTTTTT.